A selection of T cell receptor beta chains follows, all from one sample in a study of CD8+ T cells in alopecia areata. Only in-frame clones appear in the TCRdb table, and some are missing; sequencing was by immunoSEQ multiplex PCR. The sample consists of 200,000 to 250,000 clones, around three fifths of them appearing once. This specimen consisted of CD4+ T cells sorted from blood, obtained at week 0. These receptor sequences come from a human donor with alopecia areata. Each CDR3 is given with its conserved first and last residue. The order of the fields is CDR3 length, clone size, J gene, V gene, CDR3 protein. Size values are once, few and many counts, or a class for expanded clones, and some rows have none.

14 | few | TRBJ1-1 | TRBV19 | CASKGTGTNTEAFF
15 | NA | TRBJ1-1 | TRBV4-2 | CASSQEVGDRAEAFF
16 | few | TRBJ2-4 | TRBV9 | CASSAGLGQTKNIQYF
13 | many | TRBJ2-1 | TRBV7-9 | CASSLGANNEQFF
14 | NA | TRBJ2-2 | TRBV29-1 | CSVVVREVTGELFF
15 | NA | TRBJ2-3 | TRBV6-5 | CASSYSPGFTDTQYF
13 | few | TRBJ2-3 | TRBV13 | CASRLRGQDTQYF
15 | NA | TRBJ2-7 | TRBV5-1 | CASSPSGTGADEQYF
14 | few | TRBJ2-1 | TRBV18 | CASSPYPVYNEQFF
13 | few | TRBJ1-2 | TRBV29-1 | CSVGEPGVYGYTF
11 | NA | TRBJ2-1 | TRBV11-3 | CASSLRGEQFF
12 | many | TRBJ1-1 | TRBV5-8 | CASSWDISGTFF
15 | few | TRBJ1-1 | TRBV29-1 | CSAVTGGGMNTEAFF
14 | NA | TRBJ2-6 | TRBV27 | CASSSHSGANVLTF
13 | few | TRBJ1-5 | TRBV6-5 | CASSSRGNQPQHF
14 | once | TRBJ1-2 | TRBV6-5 | CASSYSGVGEGYTF
13 | NA | TRBJ1-2 | TRBV29-1 | CSVIRGAGYGYTF
15 | once | TRBJ2-1 | TRBV7-3 | CASSLMTGGYNEQFF
14 | NA | TRBJ1-6 | TRBV25-1 | CATTPGQGTSPLHF
14 | NA | TRBJ1-1 | TRBV5-1 | CASSNEGQKTEAFF
12 | NA | TRBJ1-2 | TRBV7-9 | CASSSGRTGYTF
13 | NA | TRBJ2-7 | TRBV5-1 | CASSLMTGGEQYF
14 | few | TRBJ1-6 | TRBV29-1 | CSVRAGGSSSPLHF
13 | NA | TRBJ2-3 | TRBV14 | CASSPLSTDTQYF
16 | NA | TRBJ1-5 | TRBV30 | CAWSFGAKGSNQPQHF
11 | NA | TRBJ1-1 | TRBV30 | CGHVRATEAFF